The next 31 T cell receptor beta chains were all read from a single sample in a study of blood T cell repertoires in COVID-19. Produced via immunoSEQ multiplex PCR; TCRdb's table is partial and in-frame only. The table lists around 170,000 clones, 80% to 90% of them singletons. Specimen: peripheral blood. Receptors were obtained from a man between 50 and 59 years old with active or convalescent COVID-19.

The CDR3 DNA follows: TGTGCCAGCAGCCAAGAACAGGGGGGCGTCAACACTGAAGCTTTCTTT. This translates into CASSQEQGGVNTEAFF. The J gene is TRBJ1-1, the V gene TRBV4-2, with TRBD1 matching 8 bases. CDR1 LGHNA and CDR2 YNFKEQ come from the germline V gene. The CDR3 contains 16 residues. Trimming at V came to 0 bases and at J to 2 bases, leaving 5 bases not matched to a gene.

The chain has TRBV6-5 and TRBJ1-2; TRBD1 matches 11 bases. CDR1 and CDR2 (germline): MNHEY, SVGAGI. This CDR3 is built from 15 residues. The V gene end was trimmed by 7 bases and the J gene end by 5 bases; junction bases not matched to a gene: 9. As DNA, the CDR3 is TGTGCCAGCAACCCCAGGGACAGGGGGATGTATGGCTACACCTTC. Protein: CASNPRDRGMYGYTF.

CDR3 sequence: CASSLTGSSYNEQFF. The CDR3 coding sequence is TGTGCCAGCAGTCTAACAGGAAGCTCCTACAATGAGCAGTTCTTC. This chain connects TRBV6-5 to TRBJ2-1; perhaps TRBD1 as D (5 bases). The length of the CDR3 is 15 residues. V was shortened by 5 bases and J by 0 bases, with 11 bases between the two germline ends. Germline V gene sequence: CDR1 MNHEY, CDR2 SVGAGI.

The rearrangement links TRBV4-3 to TRBJ1-1; a weak D match, TRBD1 (6 bases). The CDR3 loop spans 14 amino acids. With 3 bases removed from V and 0 bases from J, the gap between germline ends came to 8 bases. The V gene's germline CDR1 is LGHNA and CDR2 YSLEER. CDR3 in amino acids: CASSQDSMNTEAFF. The CDR3 DNA follows: TGCGCCAGCAGCCAGGACAGCATGAACACTGAAGCTTTCTTT.

J is TRBJ1-2 and V is TRBV7-9, with D possibly being TRBD1 (6 bases). The germline V gene has CDR1 SEHNR and CDR2 FQNEAQ (reference sequence). There are 14 residues in the CDR3. With 7 bases removed from V and 3 bases from J, the gap between germline ends came to 15 bases. The CDR3 is CASNPGETDYGYTF. For the CDR3, the DNA is TGTGCCAGCAACCCAGGGGAAACAGACTATGGCTACACCTTC.

This clone was seen a single time. The rearrangement links TRBV18 to TRBJ1-1, with no clear D. The CDR3 is 13 amino acids. Trimming shortened V by 0 bases and J by 5 bases, and 7 bases separated the two germline ends. Looked up from germline, CDR1 is KGHSH and CDR2 is LQKENI. Here the CDR3 reads CASSPPSRTEAFF. The CDR3 DNA is TGTGCCAGCTCACCACCGTCCAGAACTGAAGCTTTCTTT.

The chain recombines TRBV5-1 with TRBJ2-3, with TRBD2 as a possible D gene (6 bases). CDR3 length: 12 amino acids. Trimming cost V 6 bases and J 8 bases, with 13 bases left between them. Germline lookup yields CDR1 SGHRS and CDR2 YFSETQ. In nucleotides, the CDR3 is TGCGCCAGCACCAGGCAGGGAGGTACGCAGTATTTT. This codes for CASTRQGGTQYF. Full variable domain (outside the CDR3, taken from reference TRBV5-1 and TRBJ2-3): KAGVTQTPRYLIKTRGQQVTLSCSPISGHRSVSWYQQTPGQGLQFLFEYFSETQRNKGNFPGRFSGRQFSNSRSEMNVSTLELGDSALYLCASTRQGGTQYFGPGTRLTVL.

The chain carries TRBV19 and TRBJ2-1, with TRBD1 matching 9 bases. Per germline, CDR1 LNHDA and CDR2 SQIVND (reference sequence). The CDR3 has 15 amino acids. The V and J ends lost 6 bases and 4 bases, in that order; junction bases with no gene match: 7. The CDR3 DNA reads TGTGCCAGTAGCCCGGGACAGGGAGGGTACAATGAGCAGTTCTTC. It codes for CASSPGQGGYNEQFF.

The gene calls are TRBV6-6 and TRBJ2-2; 8 bases line up with TRBD1. This CDR3 region has 18 residues. The trim removed 5 bases at V and 5 bases at J, leaving 16 bases unmatched. Germline lookup yields CDR1 MNHNY and CDR2 SVGAGI (reference sequence). The CDR3 sequence: CASSRYPPGQGSTGELFF. For the CDR3, the DNA is TGTGCCAGCAGTCGATACCCTCCTGGACAGGGAAGTACCGGGGAGCTGTTTTTT.

This chain connects TRBV6-5 to TRBJ1-2; 8 bases agree with TRBD1. The CDR3 consists of 14 residues. The germline V gene has CDR1 MNHEY and CDR2 SVGAGI. V lost 4 bases, J lost 2 bases, and 3 bases stayed unmatched. CDR3 nucleotides: TGTGCCAGCAGTTTGGGACAGGCGAACTATGGCTACACCTTC. This codes for CASSLGQANYGYTF.

This chain links TRBV7-9 with TRBJ2-7; 7 bases align to TRBD2. The CDR3 loop spans 13 amino acids. V lost 7 bases and J lost 2; bases outside the gene matches: 5. The germline CDR1 and CDR2 sequences are SEHNR and FQNEAQ (reference sequence). Written as DNA, the CDR3 is TGTGCCAGCAATCTCGGGGGGACCTACGAGCAGTACTTC. Its translation is CASNLGGTYEQYF.

This clone is a singleton in its sample. This chain connects TRBV20-1 to TRBJ1-1, with D uncertain. In germline, CDR1 is DFQATT, CDR2 SNEGSKA (reference sequence). V was shortened by 3 bases and J by 6 bases, with 14 bases between the two germline ends. The CDR3 spans 13 residues. The CDR3 sequence: CSASFAVLAEAFF. The CDR3 DNA follows: TGCAGTGCTAGTTTTGCAGTCTTGGCTGAAGCTTTCTTT.

This clone was seen only once. Other DNA sequences in this sample translate to the same CDR3. This sequence joins TRBV6-5 and TRBJ2-7; 10 positions match TRBD1. The J segment lost 0 bases and the V segment lost 5 bases, leaving 1 base of the junction unmatched. The CDR3 spans 14 residues. Germline V lookup: CDR1 MNHEY, CDR2 SVGAGI. CDR3 region: CASSRDRGSYEQYF. CDR3 sequence (DNA): TGTGCCAGCAGTCGGGACAGGGGCTCCTACGAGCAGTACTTC.

The chain uses TRBV7-3 and TRBJ2-3, with 10 bases identical to TRBD2. There are 16 residues in the CDR3. V shed 5 bases and J 1 base; nucleotides not matched to a gene: 6. The germline V gene has CDR1 SGHTA and CDR2 FQGTGA. CDR3 in amino acids: CASSPHLAGGTDTQYF. The CDR3 nucleotides read TGTGCCAGCAGCCCCCACCTAGCGGGGGGCACAGATACGCAGTATTTT.

The chain recombines TRBV12-5 with TRBJ2-5, with D unclear. V was cut by 5 bases and J by 4 bases, with 11 bases left in between. Germline CDR1 reads LGHNT; CDR2 reads FRNRAP. The length of the CDR3 is 13 residues. For the CDR3, the DNA is TGTGCTAGTGGTGTTACCTGGCCAGAGACCCAGTACTTC. This gives the protein CASGVTWPETQYF.

The V call is TRBV7-3, the J call TRBJ2-3; D unclear. This CDR3 spans 17 amino acids. Germline values: CDR1 SGHTA, CDR2 FQGTGA. Trimming pared 0 bases from V and 2 bases from J, leaving 15 bases between. The DNA for the CDR3 is TGTGCCAGCAGCTTAACGGGTCTGGTCAGGCCCACAGATACGCAGTATTTT. Encoded protein: CASSLTGLVRPTDTQYF.

This chain links TRBV15 with TRBJ2-7; D perhaps matches TRBD2 (5 bases). Deletions cut 3 bases from V and 0 bases from J, with 6 bases between. This CDR3 is built from 13 residues. CDR1 and CDR2 (germline): LNHNV, YYDKDF (reference sequence). The CDR3 nucleotides read TGTGCCACCAGCAGCCGGGACTCCTACGAGCAGTACTTC. Translated, it gives CATSSRDSYEQYF.

The chain is built from TRBV28 and TRBJ1-6; D may be TRBD1 (6 bases). The CDR3 is 16 amino acids. From germline, CDR1 is MDHEN and CDR2 SYDVKM. V was cut by 3 bases and J by 13 bases, with 22 bases left in between. For the CDR3, the DNA is TGTGCCAGCAGTTTGTGGTCTCGGGGGGCCCCCTGGCCCCTCCACTTT. Its translation: CASSLWSRGAPWPLHF.

The chain links TRBV27 to TRBJ2-7; TRBD1 aligns across 7 bases. Germline CDR1 and CDR2: MNHEY and SMNVEV (reference sequence). The CDR3 is 16 amino acids. V dropped 4 bases and J dropped 3; count of bases not matched to a gene: 12. The CDR3 sequence: CASSSGQSNTYYEQYF. CDR3 coding DNA: TGTGCCAGCAGTTCGGGACAGTCAAACACCTACTACGAGCAGTACTTC.

The chain recombines TRBV20-1 with TRBJ1-2; possibly TRBD1 for D (6 bases). Trimming shortened V by 5 bases and J by 9 bases, and 13 bases separated the two germline ends. Germline CDR1 DFQATT, CDR2 SNEGSKA (reference sequence). This CDR3 contains 11 residues. CDR3 sequence: CSAPDRFSYTF. Here the CDR3 DNA reads TGCAGTGCTCCGGACAGATTCAGCTACACCTTC.

This chain links TRBV20-1 with TRBJ2-1, with a weak D call TRBD2 (5 bases). The V gene's germline CDR1 is DFQATT and CDR2 SNEGSKA (reference sequence). V was trimmed by 6 bases and J by 3 bases, leaving 6 bases between them. The CDR3 consists of 11 residues. DNA of the CDR3: TGCAGTGCGGCGGGCTACAATGAGCAGTTCTTC. This encodes CSAAGYNEQFF.

This chain joins TRBV7-2 and TRBJ1-6; no clear D. V gave up 3 bases and J gave up 9 bases, with 15 bases separating them. CDR3 length: 15 residues. Germline V CDR1 and CDR2: SGHTA, FQGNSA. CDR3 nucleotides: TGTGCCAGCAGCTTGGCGGGAGATCTTGTTTCACCCCTCCACTTT. Its translation: CASSLAGDLVSPLHF.

To note about this clone: Additional DNA sequences in this sample encode the identical CDR3. The chain combines TRBV5-1 with TRBJ2-3; 8 bases line up with TRBD1. The CDR3 sequence is 16 residues long. From germline, CDR1 is SGHRS and CDR2 YFSETQ. With V trimmed by 7 bases and J by 3 bases, 13 bases remained unmatched. The CDR3 region is CASSPGTGPRTDTQYF. In nucleotides, the CDR3 is TGCGCCAGCTCGCCGGGGACAGGTCCCCGTACAGATACGCAGTATTTT.

The chain recombines TRBV19 with TRBJ1-2; D may be TRBD1 (6 bases). Trimming shortened V by 6 bases and J by 1 base, and 9 bases separated the two germline ends. The CDR3 loop spans 13 amino acids. CDR1 is LNHDA and CDR2 is SQIVND in the germline V gene (reference sequence). CDR3 residues: CASRTGLNYGYTF. For the CDR3, the DNA is TGTGCCAGTAGGACAGGACTTAACTATGGCTACACCTTC.

The chain recombines TRBV19 with TRBJ1-6; 7 positions agree with TRBD1. Trimming took 8 bases from V and 0 from J; bases not matched to a gene: 10. Germline CDR1 and CDR2: LNHDA and SQIVND (reference sequence). The CDR3 has 17 residues. Written as DNA, the CDR3 is TGTGCCAGTCAAGGCAGGGGGGAGAGCTCCTATAATTCACCCCTCCACTTT. Protein sequence: CASQGRGESSYNSPLHF.

This CDR3 reads CASSLFPGSDNEQFF. The CDR3 DNA reads as TGTGCCAGCAGCTTATTTCCAGGGTCCGACAATGAGCAGTTCTTC. The chain combines TRBV13 with TRBJ2-1; D may be TRBD1 (5 bases). The V end lost 2 bases, the J end lost 5 bases, and 13 bases lay between the germline ends. CDR3 size: 15 residues. Per the germline V gene, CDR1 is PRHDT and CDR2 is FYEKMQ (reference sequence).

For this clone: This specimen includes other DNA sequences encoding the same CDR3. This chain uses TRBV18 with TRBJ1-2, with D perhaps matching TRBD1 (6 bases). V gave up 6 bases and J gave up 2 bases, with 10 bases separating them. The CDR3 is 13 residues long. CDR1 is KGHSH, CDR2 LQKENI, per germline. The CDR3 DNA is TGTGCCAGCTCCCCCGGACAGAACTATGGCTACACCTTC. It is translated as CASSPGQNYGYTF.

The J gene is TRBJ2-3, the V gene TRBV5-1; 12 bases map to TRBD2. J lost 6 bases, V lost 3 bases, and 8 bases had no gene match. The CDR3 covers 16 residues. Germline values: CDR1 SGHRS, CDR2 YFSETQ. The CDR3 sequence: CASSSRLAGEMDTQYF. The CDR3, as DNA: TGCGCCAGCAGCTCCCGACTAGCGGGAGAGATGGATACGCAGTATTTT.

The count of this clone is one. The V call is TRBV19, the J call TRBJ1-5; D is possibly TRBD1 (5 bases). This CDR3 is 15 amino acids long. V was trimmed by 6 bases and J by 6 bases, leaving 18 bases between them. The germline V gene encodes CDR1 LNHDA and CDR2 SQIVND (reference sequence). CDR3 region: CASRGGPERFQPQHF. The CDR3 DNA reads TGTGCCAGTAGGGGGGGACCCGAGAGGTTTCAGCCCCAGCATTTT.

This rearrangement joins TRBV5-5 to TRBJ1-5; D is unclear. The germline V gene encodes CDR1 SGHKS and CDR2 YYEKEE (reference sequence). CDR3 length: 15 residues. Trimming shortened V by 1 base and J by 1 base, and 9 bases separated the two germline ends. Here the CDR3 DNA reads TGTGCCAGCAGCTTGATAGTCGTAAGCAATCAGCCCCAGCATTTT. This codes for CASSLIVVSNQPQHF.

In its sample, this clone was seen a few times. The chain uses TRBV7-9 and TRBJ2-3; 7 bases map to TRBD2. The CDR3 sequence is 16 residues long. Germline lookup yields CDR1 SEHNR and CDR2 FQNEAQ (reference sequence). V trimming: 5 bases; J trimming: 1 base; junction bases outside the gene matches: 9. The CDR3: CASSPGTTDRTDTQYF. The CDR3 coding sequence is TGTGCCAGCAGCCCCGGGACTACCGACCGCACAGATACGCAGTATTTT.